The next 13 T cell receptor beta chains were all read from a single sample in a study of shared clonotypes between healthy human individuals. Generated by immunoSEQ multiplex PCR, the TCRdb table keeps only in-frame clones and is missing some. This sample carries 90,000 to 130,000 clones, 68% of them seen once, and the ten largest clones take more than 20%. Sequencing was done on a sample of memory CD8+ T cells sorted from blood. Documented subset: CD45RO+ cells pooled with CCR7-negative TemRA cells. These receptors were collected from a woman under 40 in good health.

This clone has more than one count but fewer than ten. The V gene is TRBV25-1, the J gene TRBJ1-4; 9 nucleotides line up with TRBD1. The CDR3 totals 13 residues. J was trimmed by 10 bases and V by 6 bases; bases with no gene match: 6. CDR1 and CDR2 (germline): MGHDK, SYGVNS. The CDR3 DNA is TGTGCCAGCAGCGGGGACAGGGACCGAAAACTGTTTTTT. It codes for CASSGDRDRKLFF.

Only one count was recorded for this clone. A much bigger clone sits one base away, suggesting this may be a read error. V is TRBV5-8 and J is TRBJ1-1; D is unresolved. Trimming cost V 2 bases and J 0 bases, with 5 bases left between them. Germline CDR1 SGHTS, CDR2 YDEGEE. This CDR3 has 13 residues. Here the CDR3 DNA reads TGTGCCAGCAGCTTTGGCATGAACACTGAAGCTTTCTTT. Translating it yields CASSFGMNTEAFF.

CDR3 in amino acids: CASRTTGTTPSYEQYF. The CDR3 region has the DNA TGTGCCAGCAGGACGACCGGGACGACGCCTTCCTACGAGCAGTACTTC. V gene TRBV7-3 combines with J gene TRBJ2-7; D might be TRBD1 or TRBD2, each matching 5 bases. This CDR3 is built from 16 residues. Trimming cost V 6 bases and J 1 base, with 19 bases left between them. The germline gives CDR1 SGHTA, CDR2 FQGTGA.

This rearrangement joins TRBV2 to TRBJ1-2, with 9 positions matching TRBD1. Germline V gene lookup returns CDR1 SNHLY and CDR2 FYNNEI. CDR3 length: 14 residues. With 5 bases clipped from V and 2 bases from J, the junction kept 3 bases outside the gene matches. The CDR3 protein is CASSNRGLNYGYTF. The DNA for the CDR3 is TGTGCCAGCAGTAACAGGGGGCTAAACTATGGCTACACCTTC.

The chain combines TRBV5-1 with TRBJ1-1; weak D call: TRBD1 (5 bases). Trimming shortened V by 5 bases and J by 0 bases, and 14 bases separated the two germline ends. Germline V gives CDR1 SGHRS, CDR2 YFSETQ. This CDR3 is 15 amino acids long. Here the CDR3 DNA reads TGCGCCAGCAGTGGGGCAGCTACCTTGAACACTGAAGCTTTCTTT. Its translation is CASSGAATLNTEAFF. Variable domain in full (rest from reference TRBV5-1 and TRBJ1-1): KAGVTQTPRYLIKTRGQQVTLSCSPISGHRSVSWYQQTPGQGLQFLFEYFSETQRNKGNFPGRFSGRQFSNSRSEMNVSTLELGDSALYLCASSGAATLNTEAFFGQGTRLTVV.

The J gene is TRBJ2-7, the V gene TRBV6-1, with D possibly TRBD1 on 5 matching bases. V lost 8 bases and J 5 bases, leaving 16 bases between the germline ends. Germline loops: CDR1 MNHNS, CDR2 SASEGT. The CDR3 has 13 residues. Here the CDR3 DNA reads TGTGCCAGCGTCTGGGGCAGGCAAAACGAGCAGTACTTC. Residues: CASVWGRQNEQYF.

The V and J genes are TRBV28 and TRBJ2-2; 10 positions match TRBD2. Germline V gene lookup returns CDR1 MDHEN and CDR2 SYDVKM. CDR3 length: 17 residues. J was trimmed by 5 bases and V by 3 bases; bases with no gene match: 9. The CDR3 region has the DNA TGTGCCAGCAGTTTCGCTAGCGGGAGATTCTGGACCGGGGAGCTGTTTTTT. It specifies CASSFASGRFWTGELFF.

For this clone: The identical CDR3 is also encoded by other nucleotide sequences in the sample. The chain links TRBV6-5 to TRBJ1-1; TRBD1 is a possible D gene (6 bases). CDR1 and CDR2 from the germline V gene are MNHEY and SVGAGI. V was clipped by 2 bases and J by 1 base, with 8 bases between them. This CDR3 is built from 14 residues. This CDR3 reads CASSYGGQNTEAFF. The CDR3 nucleotides read TGTGCCAGCAGTTACGGGGGCCAGAACACTGAAGCTTTCTTT.

In this sample, this clone turned up many times. The V and J genes are TRBV2 and TRBJ2-7, with 7 bases lining up with TRBD1. This CDR3 region has 14 residues. The germline gives CDR1 SNHLY, CDR2 FYNNEI. V was pared by 7 bases and J by 3 bases, with 9 bases of the junction left unmatched. For the CDR3, the DNA is TGTGCCAGCAAAGGGACAGTGGGAAACTACGAGCAGTACTTC. Protein: CASKGTVGNYEQYF.

The chain couples TRBV4-1 to TRBJ1-2, with no clear D. Germline loops: CDR1 MGHRA, CDR2 YSYEKL. Trimming cost V 2 bases and J 8 bases, with 18 bases left between them. This CDR3 region has 15 residues. CDR3 sequence reads: CASSQTPDGLHGYTF. CDR3 coding DNA: TGCGCCAGCAGCCAAACCCCGGACGGGCTACACGGCTACACCTTC.

The chain recombines TRBV30 with TRBJ2-1; 8 nucleotides align to TRBD1. CDR1 GTSNPN and CDR2 SVGIG come from the germline V gene (reference sequence). The CDR3 is 15 amino acids. The junction had 8 bases not matched to a gene; V was cut back by 4 bases and J by 3 bases. CDR3 loop: CAWIPEDRDYNEQFF. In nucleotides, the CDR3 is TGTGCCTGGATCCCAGAGGACAGGGACTACAATGAGCAGTTCTTC.

Note on this clone: A read error likely explains this, since a far larger clone differs by one base. Within the sample, other DNA sequences also encode this same CDR3. The chain couples TRBV14 to TRBJ2-5, with D unclear. TRBJ2-7 matches the DNA end more closely, so the J call is doubtful. Germline lookup yields CDR1 SGHDN and CDR2 FVKESK. The CDR3 length is 12 residues. In DNA form, the CDR3 reads TGTGCCAGCAGCCCGGCTAACTACGAGCAGTACTTC. Translated, it gives CASSPANYEQYF.

In its sample, this clone was seen a few times. V gene TRBV5-4 combines with J gene TRBJ1-2, with a possible D match to TRBD1 (5 bases). The CDR3 consists of 14 residues. V was trimmed by 0 bases and J by 8 bases, leaving 14 bases between them. Germline V gives CDR1 SGHNT, CDR2 YYREEE (reference sequence). As DNA, the CDR3 is TGTGCCAGCAGCTTGGTAGCAGGGTTTGGAGGCTACACCTTC. Protein: CASSLVAGFGGYTF.